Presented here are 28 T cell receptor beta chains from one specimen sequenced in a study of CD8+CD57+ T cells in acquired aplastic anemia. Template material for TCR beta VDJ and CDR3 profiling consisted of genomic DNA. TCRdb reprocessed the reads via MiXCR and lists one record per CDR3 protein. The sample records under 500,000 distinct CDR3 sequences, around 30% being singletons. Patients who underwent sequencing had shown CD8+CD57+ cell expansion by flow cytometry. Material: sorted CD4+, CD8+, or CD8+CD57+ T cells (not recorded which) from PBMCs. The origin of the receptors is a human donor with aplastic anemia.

This CDR3 reads CAWIQGRNYYGYTF. Written as DNA, the CDR3 is TGTGCCTGGATACAAGGCAGGAACTACTATGGCTACACCTTC. The V call is TRBV15, the J call TRBJ1-2; D is unresolved. Germline CDR1 reads LNHNV; CDR2 reads YYDKDF (reference sequence). This CDR3 region has 14 residues. V lost 11 bases and J lost 3, with 19 bases in between.

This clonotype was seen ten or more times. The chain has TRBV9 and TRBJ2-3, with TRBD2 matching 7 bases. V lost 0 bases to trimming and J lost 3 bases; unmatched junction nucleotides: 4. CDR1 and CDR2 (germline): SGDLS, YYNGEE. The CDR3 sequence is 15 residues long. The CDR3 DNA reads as TGTGCCAGCAGCGTAGTGGGAGCGGGGACAGATACGCAGTATTTT. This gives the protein CASSVVGAGTDTQYF. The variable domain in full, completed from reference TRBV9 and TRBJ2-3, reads DSGVTQTPKHLITATGQRVTLRCSPRSGDLSVYWYQQSLDQGLQFLIQYYNGEERAKGNILERFSAQQFPDLHSELNLSSLELGDSALYFCASSVVGAGTDTQYFGPGTRLTVL.

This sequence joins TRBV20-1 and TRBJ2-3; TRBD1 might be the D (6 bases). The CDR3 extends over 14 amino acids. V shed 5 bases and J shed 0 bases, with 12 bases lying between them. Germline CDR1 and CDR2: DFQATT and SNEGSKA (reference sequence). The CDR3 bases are TGCAGTGCTGTACAGGGACCTAGCACAGATACGCAGTATTTT. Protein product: CSAVQGPSTDTQYF.

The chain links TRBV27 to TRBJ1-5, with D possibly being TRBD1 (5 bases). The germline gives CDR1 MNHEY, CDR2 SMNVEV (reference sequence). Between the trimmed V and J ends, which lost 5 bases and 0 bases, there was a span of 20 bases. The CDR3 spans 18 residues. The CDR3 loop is CASSLRTPWIYSNQPQHF. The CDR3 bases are TGTGCCAGCAGTCTTCGGACACCCTGGATTTATAGCAATCAGCCCCAGCATTTT.

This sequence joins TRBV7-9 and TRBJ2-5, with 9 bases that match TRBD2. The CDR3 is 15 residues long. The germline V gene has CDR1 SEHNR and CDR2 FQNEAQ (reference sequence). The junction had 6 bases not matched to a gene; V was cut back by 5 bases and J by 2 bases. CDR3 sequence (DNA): TGTGCCAGCAGCGCCAGCGGGGGGCCGCAAGAGACCCAGTACTTC. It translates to CASSASGGPQETQYF.

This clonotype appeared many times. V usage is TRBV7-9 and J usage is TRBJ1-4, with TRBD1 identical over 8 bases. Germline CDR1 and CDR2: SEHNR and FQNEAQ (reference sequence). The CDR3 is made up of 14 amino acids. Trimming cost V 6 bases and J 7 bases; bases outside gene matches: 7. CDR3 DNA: TGTGCCAGCAGACCGACAGGGGAGAGTGAAAAACTGTTTTTT. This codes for CASRPTGESEKLFF. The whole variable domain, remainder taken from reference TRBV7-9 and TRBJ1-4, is DTGVSQNPRHKITKRGQNVTFRCDPISEHNRLYWYRQTLGQGPEFLTYFQNEAQLEKSRLLSDRFSAERPKGSFSTLEIQRTEQGDSAMYLCASRPTGESEKLFFGSGTQLSVL.

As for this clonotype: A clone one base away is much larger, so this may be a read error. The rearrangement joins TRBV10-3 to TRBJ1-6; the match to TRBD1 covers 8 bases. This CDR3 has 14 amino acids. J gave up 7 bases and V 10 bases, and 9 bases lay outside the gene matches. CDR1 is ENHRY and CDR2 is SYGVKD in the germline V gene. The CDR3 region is CASARGLANSPLHF. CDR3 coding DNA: TGTGCCAGCGCCAGGGGGCTAGCGAATTCACCCCTCCACTTT.

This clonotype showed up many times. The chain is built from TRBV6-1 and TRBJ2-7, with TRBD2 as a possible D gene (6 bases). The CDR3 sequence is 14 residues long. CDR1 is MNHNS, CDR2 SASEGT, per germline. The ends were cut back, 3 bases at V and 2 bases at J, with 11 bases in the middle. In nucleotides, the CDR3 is TGTGCCAGCAGTGAGGGCGGGGCTACCTACGAGCAGTACTTC. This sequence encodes CASSEGGATYEQYF.

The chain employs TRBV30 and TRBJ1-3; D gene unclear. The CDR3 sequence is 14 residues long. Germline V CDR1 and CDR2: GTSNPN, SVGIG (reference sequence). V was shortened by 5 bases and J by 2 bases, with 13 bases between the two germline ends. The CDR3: CAWDHYNAGNTIYF. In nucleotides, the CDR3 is TGTGCCTGGGATCACTATAACGCTGGAAACACCATATATTTT.

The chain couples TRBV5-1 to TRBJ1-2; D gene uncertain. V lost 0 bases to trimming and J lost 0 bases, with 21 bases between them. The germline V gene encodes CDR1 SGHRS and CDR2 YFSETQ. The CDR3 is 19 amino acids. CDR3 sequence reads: CASSLEEEALLPANYGYTF. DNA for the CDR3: TGCGCCAGCAGCTTGGAGGAGGAGGCGCTTCTGCCAGCTAACTATGGCTACACCTTC.

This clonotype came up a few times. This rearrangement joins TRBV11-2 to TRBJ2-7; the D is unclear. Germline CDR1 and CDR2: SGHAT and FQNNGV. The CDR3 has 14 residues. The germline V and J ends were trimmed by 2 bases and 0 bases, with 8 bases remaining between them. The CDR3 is CASSLSGYSYEQYF. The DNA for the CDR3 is TGTGCCAGCAGCTTATCCGGTTACTCCTACGAGCAGTACTTC.

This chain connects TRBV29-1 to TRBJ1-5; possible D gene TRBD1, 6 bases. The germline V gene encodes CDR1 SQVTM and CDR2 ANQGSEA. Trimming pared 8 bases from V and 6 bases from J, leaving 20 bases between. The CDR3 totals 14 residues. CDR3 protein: CSSFRGLESQPQHF. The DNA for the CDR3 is TGCAGCAGTTTCCGGGGGCTAGAAAGTCAGCCCCAGCATTTT.

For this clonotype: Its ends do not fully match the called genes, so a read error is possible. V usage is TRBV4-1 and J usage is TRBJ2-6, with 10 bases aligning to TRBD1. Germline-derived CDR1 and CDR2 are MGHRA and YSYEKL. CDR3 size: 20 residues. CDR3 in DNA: TGCGCCAGCGGCCAAGATGGATTGGACAGGGGGAACTCTGGGGCCAACGTCCTGACTTTC. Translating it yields CASGQDGLDRGNSGANVLTF.

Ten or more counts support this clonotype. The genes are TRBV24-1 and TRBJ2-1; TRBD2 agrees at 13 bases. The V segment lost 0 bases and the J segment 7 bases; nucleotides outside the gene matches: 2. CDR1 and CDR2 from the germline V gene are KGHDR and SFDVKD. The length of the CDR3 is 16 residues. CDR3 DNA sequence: TGTGCCACCAGTGATTTGGGACTAGCGGGGGATAATGAGCAGTTCTTC. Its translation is CATSDLGLAGDNEQFF.

CDR3 amino acids: CATGPSGNNEQFF. The CDR3 bases are TGTGCCACGGGCCCTAGCGGGAACAATGAGCAGTTCTTC. The genes are TRBV2 and TRBJ2-1; TRBD2 agrees at 9 bases. The CDR3 sequence is 13 residues long. V dropped 10 bases and J dropped 5; count of bases not matched to a gene: 6. CDR1 is SNHLY, CDR2 FYNNEI, per germline.

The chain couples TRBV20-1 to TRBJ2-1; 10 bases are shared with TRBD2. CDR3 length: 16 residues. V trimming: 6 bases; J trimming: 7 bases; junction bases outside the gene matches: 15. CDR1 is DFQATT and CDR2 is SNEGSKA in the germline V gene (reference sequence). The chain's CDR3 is CSAPTPTSGIRNEQFF. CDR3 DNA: TGCAGTGCCCCAACCCCCACTAGCGGGATAAGGAATGAGCAGTTCTTC.

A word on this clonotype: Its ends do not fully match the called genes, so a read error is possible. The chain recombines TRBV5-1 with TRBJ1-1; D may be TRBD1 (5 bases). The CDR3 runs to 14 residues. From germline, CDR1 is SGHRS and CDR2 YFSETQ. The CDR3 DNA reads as TGTGCCAGCAGTCCGGGACGGCTGAACACTGAAGCTTTCTTT. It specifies CASSPGRLNTEAFF.

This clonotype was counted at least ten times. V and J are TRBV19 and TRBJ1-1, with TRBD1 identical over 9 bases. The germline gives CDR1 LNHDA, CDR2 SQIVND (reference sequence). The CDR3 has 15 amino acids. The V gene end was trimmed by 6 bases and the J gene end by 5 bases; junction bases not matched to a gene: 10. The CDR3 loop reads CASRFHRDRETEAFF. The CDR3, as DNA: TGTGCCAGTAGATTTCACCGGGACAGGGAAACTGAAGCTTTCTTT.

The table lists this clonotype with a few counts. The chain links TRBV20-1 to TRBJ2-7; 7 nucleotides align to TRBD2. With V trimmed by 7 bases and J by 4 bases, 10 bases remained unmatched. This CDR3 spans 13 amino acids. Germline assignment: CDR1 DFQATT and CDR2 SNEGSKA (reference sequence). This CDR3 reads CSGGRGQNYEQYF. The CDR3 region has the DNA TGCAGTGGCGGGAGAGGACAAAATTACGAGCAGTACTTC.

CDR3 amino acids: CASSLTDGFTEAFF. The CDR3, as DNA: TGTGCCAGCAGCTTGACAGACGGATTCACTGAAGCTTTCTTT. The chain is built from TRBV7-2 and TRBJ1-1; weak D call: TRBD1 (5 bases). The CDR3 covers 14 residues. Germline loops: CDR1 SGHTA, CDR2 FQGNSA. Trimming removed 3 bases at V and 4 bases at J, with 12 bases between.

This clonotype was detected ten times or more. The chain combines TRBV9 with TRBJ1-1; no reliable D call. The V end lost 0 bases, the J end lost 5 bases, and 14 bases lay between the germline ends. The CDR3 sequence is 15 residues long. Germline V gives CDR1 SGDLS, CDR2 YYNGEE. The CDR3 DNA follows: TGTGCCAGCAGCGTAGCTCAAGGGAGAGGTACTGAAGCTTTCTTT. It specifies CASSVAQGRGTEAFF. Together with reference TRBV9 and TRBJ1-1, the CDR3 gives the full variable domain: DSGVTQTPKHLITATGQRVTLRCSPRSGDLSVYWYQQSLDQGLQFLIQYYNGEERAKGNILERFSAQQFPDLHSELNLSSLELGDSALYFCASSVAQGRGTEAFFGQGTRLTVV.

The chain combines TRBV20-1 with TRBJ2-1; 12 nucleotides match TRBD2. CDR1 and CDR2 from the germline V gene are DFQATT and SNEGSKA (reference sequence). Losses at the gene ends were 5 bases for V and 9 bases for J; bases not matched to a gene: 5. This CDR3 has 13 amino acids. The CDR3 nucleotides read TGCAGTGCTGGACTAGCGGGAAGTAGTGAGCAGTTCTTC. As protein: CSAGLAGSSEQFF.

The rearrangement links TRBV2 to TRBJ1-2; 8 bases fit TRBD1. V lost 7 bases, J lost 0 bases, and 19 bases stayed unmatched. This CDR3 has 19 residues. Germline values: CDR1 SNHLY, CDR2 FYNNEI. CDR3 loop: CASNASNGQGIAANYGYTF. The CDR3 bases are TGTGCCAGCAATGCTAGTAATGGACAGGGAATCGCAGCTAACTATGGCTACACCTTC.

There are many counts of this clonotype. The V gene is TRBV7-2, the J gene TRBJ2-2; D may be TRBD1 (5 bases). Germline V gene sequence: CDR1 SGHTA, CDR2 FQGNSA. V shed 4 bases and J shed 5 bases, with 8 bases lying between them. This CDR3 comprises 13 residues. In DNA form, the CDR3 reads TGTGCCAGCAGCTCCAGGGATACCGGGGAGCTGTTTTTT. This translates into CASSSRDTGELFF.

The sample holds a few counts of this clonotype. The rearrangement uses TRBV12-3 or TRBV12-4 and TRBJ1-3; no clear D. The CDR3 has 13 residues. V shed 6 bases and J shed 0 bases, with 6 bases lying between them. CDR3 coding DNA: TGTGCCAGCAGACCTAACTCTGGAAACACCATATATTTT. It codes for CASRPNSGNTIYF.

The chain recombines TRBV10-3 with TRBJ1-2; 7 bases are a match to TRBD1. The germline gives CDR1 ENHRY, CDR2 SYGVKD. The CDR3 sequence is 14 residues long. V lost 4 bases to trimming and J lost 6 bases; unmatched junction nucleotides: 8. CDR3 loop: CAISAGTATNGYTF. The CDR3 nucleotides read TGTGCCATCAGTGCTGGGACAGCAACTAATGGCTACACCTTC.

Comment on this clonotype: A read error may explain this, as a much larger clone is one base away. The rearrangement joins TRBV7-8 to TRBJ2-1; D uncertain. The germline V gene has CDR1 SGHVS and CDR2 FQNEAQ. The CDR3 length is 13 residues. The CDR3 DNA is TGTGCCAGCAGCGGTTCTGCCTACAATGAGCGGTTCTTC. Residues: CASSGSAYNERFF. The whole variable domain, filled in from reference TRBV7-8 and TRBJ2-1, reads GAGVSQSPRYKVAKRGQDVALRCDPISGHVSLFWYQQALGQGPEFLTYFQNEAQLDKSGLPSDRFFAERPEGSVSTLKIQRTQQEDSAVYLCASSGSAYNERFFGPGTRLTVL.

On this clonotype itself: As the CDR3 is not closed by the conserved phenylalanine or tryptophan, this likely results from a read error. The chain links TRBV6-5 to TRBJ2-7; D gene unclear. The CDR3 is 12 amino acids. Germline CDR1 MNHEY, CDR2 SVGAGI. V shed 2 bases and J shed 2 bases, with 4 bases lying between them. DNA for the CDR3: TGTGCCAGCAGTTACGGCCCCTACGAGCAGTACTCC. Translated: CASSYGPYEQYS.